This entry concerns a single TCR beta chain. Antigen: not known. These data originate in a study of blood T cells in healthy people across ages. General study results and limits: It was the long-lived donors that had more naive CD4+ cells and higher diversity than aged donors. Roughly linear declines in TCR beta diversity per million T cells occurred with age.

With a J-beta primer mix and a sample-barcoded 5' primer, a second PCR ran roughly 6 to 11 cycles. The authors tagged each cDNA molecule using a template-switch adaptor with 12 random nucleotides. Paired-end reads containing CDR3 totaled no fewer than 3 million for each sample. From the 5' RACE reads, TCRdb called clonotypes with MiXCR, one entry per CDR3 protein. The sample has some 1.4 million distinct CDR3 sequences, approximately 42% seen once. V lost 1 base and J lost 8; bases outside the gene matches: 8. The CDR3 is made up of 16 amino acids. Germline loops: CDR1 SGHRS, CDR2 YFSETQ. Sequencing was performed on blood. This sequence joins TRBV5-1 and TRBJ2-1; 11 positions agree with TRBD2. This clonotype originated in a woman aged 18 to 35 in good health. CDR3 region: CASSLMALAGVHEQFF. CDR3 in DNA: TGCGCCAGCAGCTTGATGGCACTAGCGGGAGTGCATGAGCAGTTCTTC.